This T cell receptor beta chain was identified during a study of blood T cell repertoires in COVID-19 (dated by TCRdb to 2018 to 2020). Regarding the complete study: The collaborator samples originated in the United States, Italy and Spain and spanned the acute and convalescent phases of COVID-19. The prospective study material was composed of cDNA or gDNA derived from T cells, B-cell-depleted T cells, or PBMCs. Subjects who had been exposed to COVID-19, were actively infected with it, or had recovered from it provided the deeply sampled blood TCRbeta repertoires that made up the dataset. The repertoires were released in a freely available public database meant as a resource for research on the immune response to SARS-CoV-2. The samples were drawn from the first 160 participants of the ongoing ImmuneRACE study and from some 1,300 subjects provided by 6 global collaborators. Sample metadata almost always included a de-identified subject ID, COVID-19 status, age in years and sex. HLA class I and class II types, where available, came from metadata supplied by the sample provider rather than from assay-based typing. What the study reported, not specific to this receptor: The amount of clinical and demographic metadata varied by source and participant and was provided uncurated.

Remarks on this clone: Its antigen target is currently unknown. Qualities for individual bases were not recorded, and no much larger clone is one base off.

TCRbeta CDR3 regions were amplified from genomic DNA using the immunoSEQ Assay, a bias-controlled multiplex PCR. The source study handled its data this way. Within the assay, amplification of reference gene primers was used to estimate how many nucleated cells each sample contained. Sequence reads were collapsed and filtered to measure the absolute abundance of every unique TCRbeta CDR3 rearrangement. For each sample, productive Simpson clonality was calculated as the square root of Simpson's diversity index across productive rearrangements. Entries here come from immuneACCESS through TCRdb and include only in-frame sequences with V and J called. Some clones fail to appear in such tables; in the studies checked, an unresolved V gene covers under half of the shortfall, and the cause of the remainder is unknown. V and J calls plus clone size are reproduced from that table; the DNA served to infer D and trimming. Present in this sample are 350,000 to 500,000 clones, 88% of which were seen just once. 1.4% of the sample goes to the ten largest clones.

CDR1 MRHNA and CDR2 SNTAGT were looked up in the germline V gene. From cysteine to phenylalanine, the CDR3 is 14 amino acids long. Solely the CDR3 DNA is kept, with 42 bases framed from the first base. Trimming at the junction amounts to 0 bases on V and 8 bases on J, and the germline ends lie 13 bases apart. Participants in the prospective study were aged about 18 to 95 years, lived in some 24 United States geographic areas, and enrolled through a virtual design. In the prospective study, cohorts were assigned on the basis of participant-reported clinical history obtained from a screening survey and a study questionnaire. Exposed participants had been in contact, within 2 weeks of entering the study, with a person who had a PCR-confirmed or clinician-diagnosed case of COVID-19. In the prospective study, whole blood, serum and a nasopharyngeal or oropharyngeal swab were collected from each participant by mobile phlebotomists. Participants in the prospective study had the option to provide additional blood draws and questionnaires over an approximately 2-month period. Blood samples from the prospective study were shipped frozen or at room temperature prior to DNA extraction.

Material: PBMCs or T cells enriched from blood (not recorded which). This sequence uses TRBV6-4 and TRBJ1-2; too little of a D gene remains to name it. This receptor was taken from a woman between 18 and 30 years old who had been exposed to COVID-19. CDR3 reads: CASSDSAEPRGYTF. The bases read TGTGCCAGCAGTGACTCCGCAGAACCTCGCGGCTACACCTTC.